This TCR beta chain was profiled in a study of human T cells and chemical hapten exposure. Study details: Across the whole study, which lasted around 26 weeks, patients were given diphenylcyclopropenone on the scalp once a week. Study-level findings and limits: Donors' alopecia may make their immune response differ from healthy people's.

Time point of the sample: pre-sensitization, week 0. Regarding treatment: therapeutic diphenylcyclopropenone sensitization with weekly scalp DPC. The study extracted total RNA from unfractionated whole blood. A single record per CDR3 protein comes from TCRdb applying MiXCR to the RACE reads. The sample records about 35,000 distinct CDR3 sequences, around 10% being singletons. This clonotype was seen a few times. What it binds is not known. CDR1 and CDR2 (germline): LGHNA, YSLEER. The CDR3 is made up of 16 amino acids. Deletions cut 0 bases from V and 2 bases from J, with 12 bases between. The sequences come from whole blood, collected in connection with sensitization to the hapten diphenylcyclopropenone (DPC). This TCR came from a middle-aged woman with alopecia areata. Some clones in this sample may be carry-over from other donors' samples. The V gene is TRBV4-3, the J gene TRBJ2-3; D is unresolved. For the CDR3, the DNA is TGCGCCAGCAGCCAAGATTTGTCCAGGCTCACAGATACGCAGTATTTT. It is translated as CASSQDLSRLTDTQYF.